These T cell receptor beta chains were read from a single sample in a study of T-cell memory formation after mild COVID-19. In TCRdb, the 5' RACE reads were re-called with MiXCR into one record per CDR3 protein. Of under 300,000 distinct CDR3 sequences in the sample, around 10% were seen once. Sequences were obtained from PBMCs or a T cell subset sorted from them (not recorded which). Source of these receptors: a man younger than 35 who had mild COVID-19 (a few samples of this study predate the infection). Cell type and time point are not known. The conserved cysteine and the conserved F or W are not part of the CDR3 here. The order of the fields is V gene, J gene, CDR3 protein.

V gene: TRBV4-3
J gene: TRBJ2-3
CDR3 protein: ASSHLLAGSATDTQY

V gene: TRBV4-3
J gene: TRBJ1-3
CDR3 protein: ASSPNPQGAAGNTIY

V gene: TRBV5-1
J gene: TRBJ2-1
CDR3 protein: ASSFDQGRDNEQF

V gene: TRBV4-3
J gene: TRBJ2-7
CDR3 protein: ASSQAHLAGSSYEQY

V gene: TRBV7-9
J gene: TRBJ2-2
CDR3 protein: ASSPQVTGELF

V gene: TRBV7-8
J gene: TRBJ1-1
CDR3 protein: ASSYWANTEAF

V gene: TRBV20-1
J gene: TRBJ1-1
CDR3 protein: SARGSNGAF

V gene: TRBV4-2
J gene: TRBJ2-7
CDR3 protein: ASSQGIWSEQY

V gene: TRBV7-9
J gene: TRBJ1-1
CDR3 protein: ASSLEGSGESEAF

V gene: TRBV11-2
J gene: TRBJ2-2
CDR3 protein: ASSLWRGPHTGELF

V gene: TRBV5-1
J gene: TRBJ2-7
CDR3 protein: ASSLASGSPEQY

V gene: TRBV4-2
J gene: TRBJ1-6
CDR3 protein: ASSQGTDSASPLH

V gene: TRBV24-1
J gene: TRBJ2-3
CDR3 protein: ATSDPGGTDTQY

V gene: TRBV5-6
J gene: TRBJ1-1
CDR3 protein: ASSPDLSNTEAF

V gene: TRBV5-4
J gene: TRBJ1-1
CDR3 protein: ASSGDLNTEAF

V gene: TRBV7-8
J gene: TRBJ2-1
CDR3 protein: ASSLPSGGAYNEQF

V gene: TRBV6-6
J gene: TRBJ2-7
CDR3 protein: ASSGAGFGEQY

V gene: TRBV11-2
J gene: TRBJ1-2
CDR3 protein: ASSNVSRRYQGDGYT

V gene: TRBV20-1
J gene: TRBJ2-3
CDR3 protein: SARAGTSGGTDTQY

V gene: TRBV6-5
J gene: TRBJ2-5
CDR3 protein: ASRQTSGEQETQY

V gene: TRBV4-3
J gene: TRBJ2-1
CDR3 protein: ASSQVAGGSFSYNEQF

V gene: TRBV2
J gene: TRBJ1-1
CDR3 protein: ASSADRGTEAF

V gene: TRBV15
J gene: TRBJ2-3
CDR3 protein: ATSRGGQAIFTDTQY

V gene: TRBV5-1
J gene: TRBJ1-4
CDR3 protein: ASSLRQPDEKLF

V gene: TRBV7-2
J gene: TRBJ1-1
CDR3 protein: ASSRLAEGAF

V gene: TRBV12-3/TRBV12-4
J gene: TRBJ2-1
CDR3 protein: ASNAGTRGNEQF

V gene: TRBV12-3/TRBV12-4
J gene: TRBJ2-6
CDR3 protein: ASSIRDRVQTGANVLT

V gene: TRBV5-1
J gene: TRBJ2-5
CDR3 protein: ASSSGQAQETQY